A selection of T cell receptor beta chains follows, all from one sample in a study of T cell repertoires in cytomegalovirus infection. A single record per CDR3 protein comes from TCRdb applying MiXCR to the reads. The sample contains 250,000 or so distinct CDR3 sequences, around 12% of which appear only once. Sequencing was performed on PBMCs. The receptors come from a human donor in good health (CMV status not recorded). Some clones in this sample may be carry-over from other donors' samples. The CDR3 runs from the conserved cysteine through the conserved F or W. A D gene is named only where the DNA matches it firmly. Clone size is given for some rows only: seen once, a few or many times, or a class if the clone is expanded.

clone size: few; D gene: -; J gene: TRBJ1-2; V gene: TRBV20-1; CDR3 DNA: TGCAGTGCTAGTGCCACGGTCCCGGGGGGCTACACCTTC; CDR3 protein: CSASATVPGGYTF
clone size: many; D gene: -; J gene: TRBJ2-2; V gene: TRBV7-2; CDR3 DNA: TGTGCCAGCAGCTTGGGCCCATACACCGGGGAGCTGTTTTTT; CDR3 protein: CASSLGPYTGELFF
clone size: once; D gene: TRBD1; J gene: TRBJ1-6; V gene: TRBV6-5; CDR3 DNA: TGTGCCAGCGGGAGCGAGGGGGCAGATTCACCCCTCCACTTT; CDR3 protein: CASGSEGADSPLHF
clone size: -; D gene: TRBD2; J gene: TRBJ2-7; V gene: TRBV12-3/TRBV12-4; CDR3 DNA: TGTGCCAGCAGTACCACTCTAGCGGGAGGATCCTACGAGCAGTACTTC; CDR3 protein: CASSTTLAGGSYEQYF
clone size: -; D gene: -; J gene: TRBJ2-7; V gene: TRBV12-3/TRBV12-4; CDR3 DNA: TGTGCCAGCAGTTTATATGGGGGAGGCCGCCGGGAGCAGTACTTC; CDR3 protein: CASSLYGGGRREQYF
clone size: many; D gene: TRBD1; J gene: TRBJ1-1; V gene: TRBV12-3/TRBV12-4; CDR3 DNA: TGTGCCAGCAGTCCCCGGGACAGGTGGGTCACTGAAGCTTTCTTT; CDR3 protein: CASSPRDRWVTEAFF
clone size: many; D gene: -; J gene: TRBJ2-2; V gene: TRBV11-3; CDR3 DNA: TGTGCCAGCAGCTTAGATCGGAACACCGGGGAGCTGTTTTTT; CDR3 protein: CASSLDRNTGELFF
clone size: many; D gene: TRBD2; J gene: TRBJ2-1; V gene: TRBV7-9; CDR3 DNA: TGTGCCAGCAGCAAAGTACTCGGGACTATTGATGAGCAGTTCTTC; CDR3 protein: CASSKVLGTIDEQFF
clone size: many; D gene: TRBD2; J gene: TRBJ2-1; V gene: TRBV27; CDR3 DNA: TGTGCCAGCAGCCCAGGGACTAGCGGTTACAATGAGCAGTTCTTC; CDR3 protein: CASSPGTSGYNEQFF
clone size: -; D gene: -; J gene: TRBJ2-3; V gene: TRBV27; CDR3 DNA: TGTGCCAGCAGTTTCTCCCGCACAGATACGCAGTATTTT; CDR3 protein: CASSFSRTDTQYF
clone size: few; D gene: TRBD1; J gene: TRBJ1-5; V gene: TRBV3-1; CDR3 DNA: TGTGCCAGCAGCCATTCGACAGGGGGCAATCAGCCCCAGCATTTT; CDR3 protein: CASSHSTGGNQPQHF
clone size: few; D gene: -; J gene: TRBJ2-1; V gene: TRBV6-4; CDR3 DNA: TGTGCCAGCAGTGACCAGGGCTTGAATGAGCAGTTCTTC; CDR3 protein: CASSDQGLNEQFF
clone size: many; D gene: TRBD1; J gene: TRBJ2-5; V gene: TRBV7-2; CDR3 DNA: TGTGCCAGCAGCACGACAGGGTCGACCCAGTACTTC; CDR3 protein: CASSTTGSTQYF
clone size: once; D gene: TRBD1; J gene: TRBJ1-1; V gene: TRBV9; CDR3 DNA: TGTGCCAGCAGCGTAGGACAGGGGAAAATGAACACTGAAGCTTTCTTT; CDR3 protein: CASSVGQGKMNTEAFF
clone size: many; D gene: TRBD2; J gene: TRBJ2-1; V gene: TRBV5-1; CDR3 DNA: TGCGCCAGCAGCTTGGCTAGCGGGAGCTCCTACAATGAGCAGTTCTTC; CDR3 protein: CASSLASGSSYNEQFF
clone size: many; D gene: TRBD2; J gene: TRBJ2-3; V gene: TRBV2; CDR3 DNA: TGTGCCAGCACTGGGGGGGAAGTTACGCAGTATTTT; CDR3 protein: CASTGGEVTQYF
clone size: few; D gene: TRBD1; J gene: TRBJ1-4; V gene: TRBV29-1; CDR3 DNA: TGCAGCGTCCGACAGGGACCTAATGAAAAACTGTTTTTT; CDR3 protein: CSVRQGPNEKLFF
clone size: -; D gene: -; J gene: TRBJ2-3; V gene: TRBV20-1; CDR3 DNA: TGCAGTGCTAGAGAGGCAGGGCATACGCAGTATTTT; CDR3 protein: CSAREAGHTQYF
clone size: -; D gene: -; J gene: TRBJ2-7; V gene: TRBV6-2/TRBV6-3; CDR3 DNA: TGTGCCAGCAGTTACTCCGCTAGGAGCTCCTACGAGCAGTACTTC; CDR3 protein: CASSYSARSSYEQYF
clone size: many; D gene: TRBD1; J gene: TRBJ2-7; V gene: TRBV7-3; CDR3 DNA: TGTGCCAGCAGCTCAAACAGGGGGAACGAGCAGTACTTC; CDR3 protein: CASSSNRGNEQYF
clone size: -; D gene: -; J gene: TRBJ1-4; V gene: TRBV2; CDR3 DNA: TGTGCCAGCAGTGGGGGTCAGGGAACTAATGAAAAACTGTTTTTT; CDR3 protein: CASSGGQGTNEKLFF
clone size: -; D gene: TRBD1; J gene: TRBJ1-2; V gene: TRBV4-2; CDR3 DNA: TGTGCCAGCAGTAGAATTGGACAGGGGGAGGACTATGGCTACACCTTC; CDR3 protein: CASSRIGQGEDYGYTF
clone size: -; D gene: TRBD1; J gene: TRBJ1-5; V gene: TRBV19; CDR3 DNA: TGTGCCAGTAGTATAACTGGGGGACAGAGCAATCAGTCCCAGCATTTT; CDR3 protein: CASSITGGQSNQSQHF
clone size: few; D gene: -; J gene: TRBJ2-7; V gene: TRBV20-1; CDR3 DNA: TGCAGTGCTAGCTCAGGGGCACAGACAAGAGGCGAGCAGTACTTC; CDR3 protein: CSASSGAQTRGEQYF
clone size: -; D gene: TRBD1; J gene: TRBJ2-7; V gene: TRBV29-1; CDR3 DNA: TGCAGCGCCGAGGGACAGGGTGCCTACGAGCAGTACTTC; CDR3 protein: CSAEGQGAYEQYF
clone size: few; D gene: -; J gene: TRBJ2-7; V gene: TRBV20-1; CDR3 DNA: TGCAGTGCTAGAGCGTCGGATTTTTGGGAGCAGTACTTC; CDR3 protein: CSARASDFWEQYF
clone size: many; D gene: TRBD2; J gene: TRBJ2-2; V gene: TRBV7-2; CDR3 DNA: TGTGCCAGCAGCAACGGGGGGACTCCCGAGACCGGGGAGCTGTTTTTT; CDR3 protein: CASSNGGTPETGELFF
clone size: many; D gene: -; J gene: TRBJ1-2; V gene: TRBV10-2; CDR3 DNA: TGCGCCAGCATGAGCAGTTATGGCTACACCTTC; CDR3 protein: CASMSSYGYTF
clone size: many; D gene: TRBD1; J gene: TRBJ2-3; V gene: TRBV7-2; CDR3 DNA: TGTGCCAGCAGCTTTGGGACAGTCTTGAGAGATACGCAGTATTTT; CDR3 protein: CASSFGTVLRDTQYF
clone size: many; D gene: -; J gene: TRBJ2-5; V gene: TRBV7-9; CDR3 DNA: TGTGCCAGCGCCGCACCCGGGGAGACCCAGTACTTC; CDR3 protein: CASAAPGETQYF
clone size: many; D gene: -; J gene: TRBJ2-3; V gene: TRBV2; CDR3 DNA: TGTGCCAGCAGCGAAAGGTGGGGGAACGCAGATACGCAGTATTTT; CDR3 protein: CASSERWGNADTQYF
clone size: many; D gene: -; J gene: TRBJ2-1; V gene: TRBV28; CDR3 DNA: TGTGCCAGCAGTTTGGGCGGGAACCTACAGAATGAGCAGTTCTTC; CDR3 protein: CASSLGGNLQNEQFF
clone size: many; D gene: -; J gene: TRBJ1-6; V gene: TRBV28; CDR3 DNA: TGTGCCAGCAGTTCAGAAAGGGGCATCTCACCCCTCCACTTT; CDR3 protein: CASSSERGISPLHF
clone size: many; D gene: -; J gene: TRBJ1-2; V gene: TRBV12-3/TRBV12-4; CDR3 DNA: TGTGCCAGCAGTTCAAGGACAGCGTCGTTCTATGGCTACACCTTC; CDR3 protein: CASSSRTASFYGYTF
clone size: many; D gene: TRBD1; J gene: TRBJ1-1; V gene: TRBV7-3; CDR3 DNA: TGTGCCAGCAGCTCGGGACAGCTGATGAACACTGAAGCTTTCTTT; CDR3 protein: CASSSGQLMNTEAFF
clone size: few; D gene: -; J gene: TRBJ2-1; V gene: TRBV29-1; CDR3 DNA: TGCAGCGTTGAAAGGGCCGCTTACAATGAGCAGTTCTTC; CDR3 protein: CSVERAAYNEQFF
clone size: -; D gene: -; J gene: TRBJ2-1; V gene: TRBV5-1; CDR3 DNA: TGCGCCAGCAGAGATTCCATTTATGAGCAGTTCTTC; CDR3 protein: CASRDSIYEQFF
clone size: -; D gene: -; J gene: TRBJ1-2; V gene: TRBV3-1; CDR3 DNA: TGTGCCAGCAGCTCCCACAGGGCCGCTAACTATGGCTACACCTTC; CDR3 protein: CASSSHRAANYGYTF
clone size: few; D gene: -; J gene: TRBJ2-1; V gene: TRBV15; CDR3 DNA: TGTGCCACCAGCAGAGGGGTAACCAATGAGCAGTTCTTC; CDR3 protein: CATSRGVTNEQFF
clone size: few; D gene: TRBD2; J gene: TRBJ2-1; V gene: TRBV24-1; CDR3 DNA: TGTGCCACCAGTGATTCTAAGGCGGGGGGACCTAGCAATGAGCAGTTCTTC; CDR3 protein: CATSDSKAGGPSNEQFF
clone size: -; D gene: -; J gene: TRBJ1-2; V gene: TRBV9; CDR3 DNA: TGTGCCAGCAGCGTAGGGAGCCCAGCACCTTATGGCTACACCTTC; CDR3 protein: CASSVGSPAPYGYTF
clone size: -; D gene: -; J gene: TRBJ2-5; V gene: TRBV29-1; CDR3 DNA: TGCAGCGTAGGGACACAAGAGACCCAGTACTTC; CDR3 protein: CSVGTQETQYF
clone size: many; D gene: -; J gene: TRBJ1-3; V gene: TRBV7-2; CDR3 DNA: TGTGCCAGCAGCCTGCAGTCCTCTGGAAACACCATATATTTT; CDR3 protein: CASSLQSSGNTIYF
clone size: many; D gene: -; J gene: TRBJ2-5; V gene: TRBV6-1; CDR3 DNA: TGTGCCAGCAGTGGAGCAGGGGTGGGGACCCAGTACTTC; CDR3 protein: CASSGAGVGTQYF
clone size: many; D gene: -; J gene: TRBJ1-6; V gene: TRBV27; CDR3 DNA: TGTGCCAGCAGTTTGCCGCCATCACCCCTCCACTTT; CDR3 protein: CASSLPPSPLHF
clone size: many; D gene: -; J gene: TRBJ2-5; V gene: TRBV7-2; CDR3 DNA: TGTGCCAGCAGCTCCCTCTCTTCGATACAGGTTGCGGAGACCCAGTACTTC; CDR3 protein: CASSSLSSIQVAETQYF
clone size: many; D gene: -; J gene: TRBJ2-5; V gene: TRBV15; CDR3 DNA: TGTGCCACCAGCAGAAGGACCGGGCCCCTCCGAGAGACCCAGTACTTC; CDR3 protein: CATSRRTGPLRETQYF
clone size: many; D gene: -; J gene: TRBJ2-1; V gene: TRBV7-8; CDR3 DNA: TGTGCCAGCAGCTTATCCAGGGGAGCCTACAATGAGCAGTTCTTC; CDR3 protein: CASSLSRGAYNEQFF